The 8 T cell receptor beta chains given below trace back to one sample, sequenced in a study of blood T cell repertoires in COVID-19. Repertoires were generated with immunoSEQ multiplex PCR, while TCRdb's copy carries only in-frame clones and drops some. This table holds about 400,000 clones, 75% to 90% found once. Sequences were obtained from peripheral blood. These receptors were collected from a woman aged 30 to 39 with acute or convalescent COVID-19.

As concerns this clone: This sample includes further DNA sequences coding for the same CDR3. This chain links TRBV5-1 with TRBJ2-3, with 7 bases fitting TRBD1. The CDR3 contains 14 residues. Trimming took 4 bases from V and 1 from J; bases not matched to a gene: 3. Germline lookup yields CDR1 SGHRS and CDR2 YFSETQ. For the CDR3, the DNA is TGCGCCAGCAGCGCCGGACAGGGCACAGATACGCAGTATTTT. Protein sequence: CASSAGQGTDTQYF.

The J gene is TRBJ2-2, the V gene TRBV4-1; 8 bases are shared with TRBD1. With V trimmed by 2 bases and J by 1 base, 3 bases remained unmatched. The CDR3 length is 16 residues. CDR1 and CDR2 (germline): MGHRA, YSYEKL. CDR3 protein: CASSQNRGMNTGELFF. In nucleotides, the CDR3 is TGCGCCAGCAGCCAAAACAGGGGGATGAACACCGGGGAGCTGTTTTTT.

The chain has TRBV30 and TRBJ1-1; TRBD1 matches 12 bases. Looked up from germline, CDR1 is GTSNPN and CDR2 is SVGIG (reference sequence). The CDR3 totals 13 residues. Losses at the gene ends were 8 bases for V and 7 bases for J; bases not matched to a gene: 8. The CDR3 DNA is TGTGCCCTCGGGACAGGGGGCAATGTTGAAGCTTTCTTT. Translated: CALGTGGNVEAFF.

The J gene is TRBJ2-7, the V gene TRBV6-6, with 10 positions matching TRBD1. Losses at the gene ends were 2 bases for V and 1 base for J; bases not matched to a gene: 2. CDR1 and CDR2 from the germline V gene are MNHNY and SVGAGI (reference sequence). This CDR3 is 15 amino acids long. CDR3 amino acids: CASSYGQGVSYEQYF. The CDR3, as DNA: TGTGCCAGCAGTTACGGACAGGGGGTTTCCTACGAGCAGTACTTC.

The chain combines TRBV9 with TRBJ2-7; D is ambiguous. V was shortened by 2 bases and J by 3 bases, with 12 bases between the two germline ends. This CDR3 contains 14 residues. Germline values: CDR1 SGDLS, CDR2 YYNGEE. For the CDR3, the DNA is TGTGCCAGCAGCGTCGACGGAGAGCTCTACGAGCAGTACTTC. This encodes CASSVDGELYEQYF.

The chain couples TRBV7-9 to TRBJ1-4; TRBD1 aligns across 9 bases. After removal of 4 bases from V and 6 bases from J, the junction contained 9 bases not matched to a gene. The CDR3 totals 16 residues. The germline gives CDR1 SEHNR, CDR2 FQNEAQ (reference sequence). CDR3 nucleotides: TGTGCCAGCAGCTCGAGTTGGACAGGGGCGGATGAAAAACTGTTTTTT. As protein: CASSSSWTGADEKLFF.

The gene calls are TRBV6-2 or TRBV6-3 and TRBJ2-2; D possibly corresponds to TRBD2 (6 bases). V was cut by 4 bases and J by 1 base, with 10 bases left in between. The CDR3 sequence is 15 residues long. Germline CDR1 is MNHEY and CDR2 is SVGEGT. This CDR3 reads CASSWDWRNTGELFF. CDR3 DNA sequence: TGTGCCAGCAGTTGGGACTGGAGGAACACCGGGGAGCTGTTTTTT.

The J gene is TRBJ2-1, the V gene TRBV24-1; 8 bases align to TRBD1. The CDR3 length is 15 residues. Germline CDR1 and CDR2: KGHDR and SFDVKD. With V trimmed by 3 bases and J by 8 bases, 8 bases remained unmatched. CDR3 residues: CATSDARQGRHEQFF. For the CDR3, the DNA is TGTGCCACCAGTGATGCTCGACAGGGGAGGCATGAGCAGTTCTTC.